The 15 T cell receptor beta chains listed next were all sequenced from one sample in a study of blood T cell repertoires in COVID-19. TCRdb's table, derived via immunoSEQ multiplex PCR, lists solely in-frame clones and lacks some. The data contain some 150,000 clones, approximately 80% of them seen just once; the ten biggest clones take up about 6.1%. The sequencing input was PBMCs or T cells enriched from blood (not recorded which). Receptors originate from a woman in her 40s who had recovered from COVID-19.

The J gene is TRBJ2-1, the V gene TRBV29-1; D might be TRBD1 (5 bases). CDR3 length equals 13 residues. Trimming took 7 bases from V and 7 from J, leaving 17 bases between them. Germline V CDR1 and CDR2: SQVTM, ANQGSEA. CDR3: CSAVDSAGNEQFF. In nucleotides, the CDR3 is TGCAGCGCCGTTGACTCGGCAGGGAATGAGCAGTTCTTC.

CDR3 nucleotides: TGTGCCTGGAGTGTTAATAGCAATCAGCCCCAGCATTTT. It is translated as CAWSVNSNQPQHF. This rearrangement joins TRBV30 to TRBJ1-5; D unclear. CDR3 size: 13 residues. V lost 0 bases and J 0 bases, leaving 3 bases between the germline ends. The germline gives CDR1 GTSNPN, CDR2 SVGIG (reference sequence). The full variable domain, its missing parts supplied by reference TRBV30 and TRBJ1-5, is SQTIHQWPATLVQPVGSPLSLECTVEGTSNPNLYWYRQAAGRGLQLLFYSVGIGQISSEVPQNLSASRPQDRQFILSSKKLLLSDSGFYLCAWSVNSNQPQHFGDGTRLSIL.

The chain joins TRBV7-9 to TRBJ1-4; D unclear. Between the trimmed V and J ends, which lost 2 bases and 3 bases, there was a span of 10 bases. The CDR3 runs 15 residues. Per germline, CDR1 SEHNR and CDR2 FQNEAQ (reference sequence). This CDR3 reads CASSLTGEANEKLFF. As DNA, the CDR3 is TGTGCCAGCAGCTTAACCGGGGAGGCTAATGAAAAACTGTTTTTT.

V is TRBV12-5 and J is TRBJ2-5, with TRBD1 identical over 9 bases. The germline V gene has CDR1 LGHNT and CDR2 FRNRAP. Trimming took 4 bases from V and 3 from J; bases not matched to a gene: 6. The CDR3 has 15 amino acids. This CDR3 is CASGSFRDREETQYF. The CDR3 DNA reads TGTGCTAGTGGTTCGTTCCGGGACAGGGAAGAGACCCAGTACTTC.

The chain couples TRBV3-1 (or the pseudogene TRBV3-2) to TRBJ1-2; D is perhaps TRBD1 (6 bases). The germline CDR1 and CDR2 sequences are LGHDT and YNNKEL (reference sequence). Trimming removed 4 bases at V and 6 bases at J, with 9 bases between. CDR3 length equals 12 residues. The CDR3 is CASSPAGDGYTF. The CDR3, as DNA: TGTGCCAGCAGCCCCGCAGGGGATGGCTACACCTTC.

CDR3 in amino acids: CSVPGQGVTSMNTEAFF. CDR3 nucleotide sequence: TGCAGCGTTCCAGGACAGGGAGTAACATCGATGAACACTGAAGCTTTCTTT. V gene TRBV29-1 combines with J gene TRBJ1-1, with TRBD1 identical over 8 bases. The CDR3 consists of 17 residues. V gave up 5 bases and J gave up 0 bases; unmatched junction bases: 14. CDR1 and CDR2 from the germline V gene are SQVTM and ANQGSEA.

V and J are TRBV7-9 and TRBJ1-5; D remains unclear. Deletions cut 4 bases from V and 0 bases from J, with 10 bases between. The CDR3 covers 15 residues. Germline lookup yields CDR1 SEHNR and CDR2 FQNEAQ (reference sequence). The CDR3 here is CASSSGGYSNQPQHF. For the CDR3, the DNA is TGTGCCAGCAGCTCTGGCGGGTATAGCAATCAGCCCCAGCATTTT. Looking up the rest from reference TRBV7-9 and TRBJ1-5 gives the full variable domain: DTGVSQNPRHKITKRGQNVTFRCDPISEHNRLYWYRQTLGQGPEFLTYFQNEAQLEKSRLLSDRFSAERPKGSFSTLEIQRTEQGDSAMYLCASSSGGYSNQPQHFGDGTRLSIL.

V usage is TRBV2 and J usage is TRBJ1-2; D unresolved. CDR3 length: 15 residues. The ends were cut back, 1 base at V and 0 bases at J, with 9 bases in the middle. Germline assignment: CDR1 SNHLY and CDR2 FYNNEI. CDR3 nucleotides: TGTGCCAGCAGTGAAGAGGGAGGTCCTAACTATGGCTACACCTTC. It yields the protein CASSEEGGPNYGYTF.

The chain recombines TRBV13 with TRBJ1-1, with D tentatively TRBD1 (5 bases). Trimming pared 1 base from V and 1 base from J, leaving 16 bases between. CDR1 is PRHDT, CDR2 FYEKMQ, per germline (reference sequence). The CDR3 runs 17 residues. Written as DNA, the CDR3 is TGTGCCAGCAGCTTAGTAGGGGAAGGGATTACGAACACTGAAGCTTTCTTT. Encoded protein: CASSLVGEGITNTEAFF. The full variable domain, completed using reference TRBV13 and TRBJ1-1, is AAGVIQSPRHLIKEKRETATLKCYPIPRHDTVYWYQQGPGQDPQFLISFYEKMQSDKGSIPDRFSAQQFSDYHSELNMSSLELGDSALYFCASSLVGEGITNTEAFFGQGTRLTVV.

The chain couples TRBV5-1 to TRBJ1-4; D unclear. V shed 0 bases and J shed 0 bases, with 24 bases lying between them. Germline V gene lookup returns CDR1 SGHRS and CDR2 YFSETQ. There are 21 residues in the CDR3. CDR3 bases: TGCGCCAGCAGCTTGGGGGCAGTTTGGAGTGCGGGAACTGCAACTAATGAAAAACTGTTTTTT. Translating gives CASSLGAVWSAGTATNEKLFF.

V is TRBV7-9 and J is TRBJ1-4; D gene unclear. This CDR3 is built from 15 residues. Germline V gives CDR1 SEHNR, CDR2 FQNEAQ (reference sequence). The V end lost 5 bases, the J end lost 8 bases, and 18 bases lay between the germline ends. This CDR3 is CASSPSDGRGEKLFF. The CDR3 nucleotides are TGTGCCAGCAGCCCCTCGGATGGACGAGGGGAAAAACTGTTTTTT.

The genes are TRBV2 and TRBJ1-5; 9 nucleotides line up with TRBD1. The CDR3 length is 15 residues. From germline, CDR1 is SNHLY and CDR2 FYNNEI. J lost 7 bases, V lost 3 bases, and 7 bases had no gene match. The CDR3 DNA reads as TGTGCCAGCAGTGATAGGCGGACAGGGGAACAGCCCCAGCATTTT. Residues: CASSDRRTGEQPQHF.

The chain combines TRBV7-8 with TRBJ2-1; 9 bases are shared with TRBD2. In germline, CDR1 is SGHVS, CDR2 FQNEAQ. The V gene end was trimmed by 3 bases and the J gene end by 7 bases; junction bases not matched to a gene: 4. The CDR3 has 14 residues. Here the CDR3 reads CASSFGLAGNEQFF. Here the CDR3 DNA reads TGTGCCAGCAGCTTTGGGCTAGCGGGAAATGAGCAGTTCTTC.

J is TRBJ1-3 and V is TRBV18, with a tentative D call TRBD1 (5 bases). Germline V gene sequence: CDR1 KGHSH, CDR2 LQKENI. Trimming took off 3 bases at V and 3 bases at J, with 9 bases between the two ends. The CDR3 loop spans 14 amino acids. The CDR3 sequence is CASSPTRDGNTIYF. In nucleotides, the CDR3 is TGTGCCAGCTCACCGACCAGGGATGGAAACACCATATATTTT.

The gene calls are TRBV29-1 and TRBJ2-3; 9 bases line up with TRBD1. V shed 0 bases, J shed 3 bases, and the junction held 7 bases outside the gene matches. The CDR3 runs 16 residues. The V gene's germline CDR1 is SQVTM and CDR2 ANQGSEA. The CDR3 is CSVEEPNRGLTDTQYF. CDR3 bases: TGCAGCGTTGAAGAACCGAACAGGGGGCTAACAGATACGCAGTATTTT.